This T cell receptor beta chain was profiled in a study of T cell repertoires in cytomegalovirus infection. TCRdb re-analysed the reads in MiXCR, keeping a single row per CDR3 protein. This sample carries about 310,000 distinct CDR3 sequences, roughly 16% of them seen once, and the ten largest clones take around 12%. This clonotype was recorded many times. V was shortened by 4 bases and J by 6 bases, with 22 bases between the two germline ends. The CDR3 extends over 16 amino acids. Per germline, CDR1 SGHTS and CDR2 YDEGEE. Sequencing input: PBMCs. The genes are TRBV5-8 and TRBJ2-5; D remains ambiguous. The source of this sequence is a human donor in good health (CMV status not recorded). Some clones in this sample may be carry-over from other donors' samples. The CDR3, as DNA: TGTGCCAGCAGCATGGGGATGGAGACAATAACAAAGACCCAGTACTTC. Protein sequence: CASSMGMETITKTQYF.